This T cell receptor (beta chain) was found in a study of early T cells in non-severe SARS-CoV-2 infection. Study overall: The authors sequenced bulk RNA from unsorted whole blood, leaving chains unpaired.

Study observations and caveats: Matching against VDJdb likely underestimated virus-specific expansions, favoring anti-spike CD8.

Individual cDNA molecules each received unique molecular identifiers attached to them. TCRdb called the 5' RACE reads again in MiXCR, with one record for every CDR3 protein. The table includes 53,000 or so distinct CDR3 sequences, approximately 12% detected once. Germline V gene data show CDR1 as DFQATT and CDR2 as SNEGSKA (reference sequence). The V gene end was trimmed by 2 bases and the J gene end by 5 bases; junction bases not matched to a gene: 0. The CDR3 loop spans 12 amino acids. Sample share makes this clonotype medium-sized (0.01 to 0.1%). Its matching antigen is unknown. The specimen was whole blood, collected at baseline. This receptor was obtained from an adult who was a healthcare worker with PCR-confirmed SARS-CoV-2 infection or an uninfected control (not recorded which). The V gene is TRBV20-1, the J gene TRBJ2-1, with 7 positions matching TRBD2. CDR3 sequence reads: CSARLADNEQFF. In nucleotides, the CDR3 is TGCAGTGCTAGACTAGCGGACAATGAGCAGTTCTTC.